The present entry profiles one T cell receptor (beta chain) with its context. CDR3 length: 14 amino acids. V was clipped by 5 bases and J by 14 bases; unmatched bases: 12. CDR1 SGHVS and CDR2 FQNEAQ come from the germline V gene. This entry comes from a study of blood T cell repertoires in COVID-19. Study context: Sites across the United States, Italy and Spain contributed samples from acute and convalescent COVID-19. Sources were T cells, B-cell-depleted T cells, or PBMCs; the material itself was cDNA or gDNA.

In the original analysis: Reference gene primer amplification in the assay estimated nucleated cell counts. Generated by immunoSEQ multiplex PCR, the TCRdb table keeps only in-frame clones and is missing some. That table gives V, J and clone size, and the DNA gave D and trimming. Seen here are approximately 240,000 clones, 70% to 90% observed once, and the top ten hold roughly 2.6%. V and J are TRBV7-8 and TRBJ1-6, with 7 bases aligning to TRBD1. Sequences were obtained from peripheral blood. The origin of this receptor is a man in his fifties or sixties who had recovered from COVID-19. CDR3 coding DNA: TGTGCCAGCAGCGTAGGGACAGAATCTGGAACCCTCCACTTT. It yields the protein CASSVGTESGTLHF. The entire variable domain, with the rest obtained from reference TRBV7-8 and TRBJ1-6, is as follows: GAGVSQSPRYKVAKRGQDVALRCDPISGHVSLFWYQQALGQGPEFLTYFQNEAQLDKSGLPSDRFFAERPEGSVSTLKIQRTQQEDSAVYLCASSVGTESGTLHFGNGTRLTVT.